The 23 T cell receptor beta chains given below trace back to one sample, sequenced in a study of blood T cell repertoires in COVID-19. TCRdb's copy holds only in-frame clones and misses some; the assay was immunoSEQ multiplex PCR. The sample includes 150,000 to 160,000 clones, about 85% seen only once; the top ten take 0.63%. The sequencing input was peripheral blood. The receptor set was obtained from a man in his fifties or sixties with COVID-19, enrolled during active disease.

The chain recombines TRBV18 with TRBJ1-1; 9 bases line up with TRBD1. Germline V gene lookup returns CDR1 KGHSH and CDR2 LQKENI. The CDR3 is 14 residues long. The trim removed 5 bases at V and 4 bases at J, leaving 5 bases unmatched. CDR3 DNA sequence: TGTGCCAGCTCAGCCGGACAGGGGCTCACTGAAGCTTTCTTT. It codes for CASSAGQGLTEAFF.

This sequence joins TRBV19 and TRBJ1-2; 7 positions match TRBD1. Germline V CDR1 and CDR2: LNHDA, SQIVND (reference sequence). Trimming at V came to 7 bases and at J to 6 bases, leaving 11 bases not matched to a gene. This CDR3 is built from 14 residues. The CDR3 sequence is CASTRTGREDGYTF. The CDR3 DNA reads as TGTGCCAGTACCAGGACAGGAAGGGAGGATGGCTACACCTTC. The full variable domain, in which reference TRBV19 and TRBJ1-2 provide the parts outside the CDR3, is DGGITQSPKYLFRKEGQNVTLSCEQNLNHDAMYWYRQDPGQGLRLIYYSQIVNDFQKGDIAEGYSVSREKKESFPLTVTSAQKNPTAFYLCASTRTGREDGYTFGSGTRLTVV.

This chain uses TRBV30 with TRBJ1-5; weak D call: TRBD1 (5 bases). The germline gives CDR1 GTSNPN, CDR2 SVGIG (reference sequence). V was pared by 4 bases and J by 4 bases, with 14 bases between. The CDR3 runs 14 residues. This CDR3 reads CAWTGVGANQPQHF. The CDR3 region has the DNA TGTGCCTGGACGGGGGTTGGGGCGAATCAGCCCCAGCATTTT.

This clone was detected only a few times. The genes are TRBV6-1 and TRBJ2-3; 15 bases map to TRBD2. The length of the CDR3 is 17 residues. CDR1 MNHNS and CDR2 SASEGT come from the germline V gene. Unmatched junction bases numbered 4, after V lost 4 bases and J lost 2 bases. CDR3 DNA: TGTGCCAGCAGTGCGGGACTAGCGGGGGGCAACACAGATACGCAGTATTTT. Protein product: CASSAGLAGGNTDTQYF.

The chain is built from TRBV6-2 or TRBV6-3 and TRBJ1-5; unclear D gene. Trimming removed 2 bases from V and 8 bases from J, with 13 bases in between. CDR3 length equals 14 residues. Germline V CDR1 and CDR2: MNHEY, SVGEGT. The CDR3 DNA sequence: TGTGCCAGCAGTTACCGGAGGATTGGCGAGCCCCAGCATTTT. Protein product: CASSYRRIGEPQHF.

The chain employs TRBV19 and TRBJ1-2; tentative D call: TRBD1 (6 bases). This CDR3 contains 14 residues. Germline assignment: CDR1 LNHDA and CDR2 SQIVND (reference sequence). V dropped 7 bases and J dropped 6 bases, with 18 bases sitting between them. The CDR3 coding sequence is TGTGCCAGTACCTCACTCACAGGGATCGATGGCTACACCTTC. It translates to CASTSLTGIDGYTF.

V and J are TRBV27 and TRBJ2-5; D may be TRBD1 (5 bases). The CDR3 spans 15 residues. V was clipped by 6 bases and J by 2 bases, with 16 bases between them. Germline V gives CDR1 MNHEY, CDR2 SMNVEV (reference sequence). The CDR3 protein is CASSPLGVRQETQYF. CDR3 bases: TGTGCCAGCAGCCCTTTAGGGGTGAGGCAAGAGACCCAGTACTTC.

The V gene is TRBV12-3 or TRBV12-4, the J gene TRBJ1-1, with a tentative D call TRBD1 (6 bases). The CDR3 runs 13 residues. Deletions cut 6 bases from V and 4 bases from J, with 12 bases between. Here the CDR3 reads CASRNGQTTEAFF. The CDR3 DNA follows: TGTGCCAGCAGGAATGGACAGACCACTGAAGCTTTCTTT.

The chain links TRBV6-2 or TRBV6-3 to TRBJ2-7; perhaps TRBD2 as D (6 bases). V shed 2 bases and J shed 3 bases, with 8 bases lying between them. The CDR3 is 13 residues long. Germline V gene sequence: CDR1 MNHEY, CDR2 SVGEGT. CDR3 amino acids: CASSYGGSYEQYF. CDR3 nucleotides: TGTGCCAGCAGTTACGGGGGGAGCTACGAGCAGTACTTC.

The J gene is TRBJ2-5, the V gene TRBV24-1, with D possibly being TRBD1 (6 bases). Per germline, CDR1 KGHDR and CDR2 SFDVKD. Trimming left V 4 bases short and J 5 bases short, with 19 bases between. The CDR3 runs 16 residues. The CDR3 sequence is CATSDPDPTGRETQYF. The CDR3 DNA is TGTGCCACCAGTGACCCTGACCCGACAGGCAGGGAGACCCAGTACTTC.

This clone was seen once. V gene TRBV29-1 combines with J gene TRBJ2-2, with D maybe TRBD1 (5 bases). CDR1 is SQVTM, CDR2 ANQGSEA, per germline. This CDR3 spans 14 amino acids. The V end lost 4 bases, the J end lost 6 bases, and 15 bases lay between the germline ends. The CDR3 is CSVGAAGFAGELFF. The CDR3 bases are TGCAGCGTTGGTGCGGCAGGGTTTGCCGGGGAGCTGTTTTTT.

This clone showed up just once. This rearrangement joins TRBV19 to TRBJ2-6; tentatively, D is TRBD1 (5 bases). The V end was cut by 4 bases, the J end by 6 bases, with 16 bases between. The length of the CDR3 is 16 residues. The V gene's germline CDR1 is LNHDA and CDR2 SQIVND (reference sequence). The CDR3: CASSSGRVMEANVLTF. The CDR3 coding sequence is TGTGCCAGTAGTAGCGGCAGGGTAATGGAGGCCAACGTCCTGACTTTC.

The genes are TRBV9 and TRBJ1-1, with 9 bases lining up with TRBD1. After removal of 4 bases from V and 2 bases from J, the junction contained 6 bases not matched to a gene. The CDR3 contains 15 residues. Germline V gene lookup returns CDR1 SGDLS and CDR2 YYNGEE. CDR3 in amino acids: CASSPGQGRNTEAFF. The DNA of the CDR3 is TGTGCCAGCAGCCCAGGACAGGGGAGAAACACTGAAGCTTTCTTT.

The chain has TRBV6-1 and TRBJ1-6; D may be TRBD1 (5 bases). With 0 bases removed from V and 9 bases from J, the gap between germline ends came to 12 bases. Germline lookup yields CDR1 MNHNS and CDR2 SASEGT. The CDR3 spans 15 residues. CDR3 residues: CASSEATAGISPLHF. The CDR3 DNA sequence: TGTGCCAGCAGTGAAGCGACGGCAGGGATTTCACCCCTCCACTTT.

The chain couples TRBV27 to TRBJ2-3, with 9 positions matching TRBD1. The CDR3 length is 17 residues. Losses at the gene ends were 10 bases for V and 2 bases for J; bases not matched to a gene: 16. Germline CDR1 MNHEY, CDR2 SMNVEV (reference sequence). The CDR3 nucleotides read TGTGCCACCTCGGACAGGGGATTAGCCTTAGTCACAGATACGCAGTATTTT. Translating it yields CATSDRGLALVTDTQYF.

V is TRBV24-1 and J is TRBJ1-2; D uncertain. Germline loops: CDR1 KGHDR, CDR2 SFDVKD. Trimming shortened V by 3 bases and J by 5 bases, and 6 bases separated the two germline ends. The CDR3 spans 12 residues. CDR3 sequence (DNA): TGTGCCACCAGTGATCTCTATTATGGCTACACCTTC. It encodes CATSDLYYGYTF.

The V call is TRBV15, the J call TRBJ2-5; 9 bases are a match to TRBD2. This CDR3 has 16 amino acids. After removal of 5 bases from V and 1 base from J, the junction contained 8 bases not matched to a gene. Germline CDR1 reads LNHNV; CDR2 reads YYDKDF (reference sequence). CDR3 loop: CATSAGLASSQETQYF. DNA of the CDR3: TGTGCCACCAGCGCCGGACTAGCGAGTTCCCAAGAGACCCAGTACTTC.

This chain links TRBV14 with TRBJ1-1; D is unclear. The CDR3 runs 14 residues. Germline CDR1 reads SGHDN; CDR2 reads FVKESK. Trimming removed 4 bases from V and 0 bases from J, with 9 bases in between. The CDR3 loop is CASSPPAVNTEAFF. In nucleotides, the CDR3 is TGTGCCAGCAGCCCCCCGGCGGTGAACACTGAAGCTTTCTTT.

The chain combines TRBV5-1 with TRBJ1-2, with a possible D match to TRBD1 (6 bases). CDR1 is SGHRS and CDR2 is YFSETQ in the germline V gene. The V gene lost 0 bases and the J gene lost 3 bases, with 12 bases spanning the gap. There are 15 residues in the CDR3. CDR3 sequence reads: CASSLAFRGDYGYTF. The CDR3 DNA reads TGCGCCAGCAGCTTGGCCTTCAGGGGTGACTATGGCTACACCTTC.

The rearrangement joins TRBV28 to TRBJ1-1; 9 nucleotides agree with TRBD1. Germline V CDR1 and CDR2: MDHEN, SYDVKM. CDR3 length: 13 amino acids. V shed 5 bases, J shed 5 bases, and the junction held 3 bases outside the gene matches. CDR3 residues: CASSGTGRTEAFF. CDR3 coding DNA: TGTGCCAGCAGTGGGACAGGGCGGACTGAAGCTTTCTTT.

The chain joins TRBV12-3 or TRBV12-4 to TRBJ1-2; TRBD1 is a possible D gene (5 bases). The CDR3 is 12 amino acids. Trimming removed 7 bases from V and 1 base from J, with 7 bases in between. DNA for the CDR3: TGTGCCAGCAACCAGGGTAACTATGGCTACACCTTC. Encoded protein: CASNQGNYGYTF.

J is TRBJ2-1 and V is TRBV27; 13 bases align to TRBD2. V dropped 1 base and J dropped 5; count of bases not matched to a gene: 5. The CDR3 sequence is 17 residues long. Per germline, CDR1 MNHEY and CDR2 SMNVEV (reference sequence). The CDR3 region has the DNA TGTGCCAGCAGTTTATTTTTGGGGACTAGCGGGAACAATGAGCAGTTCTTC. This encodes CASSLFLGTSGNNEQFF.

The rearrangement links TRBV7-2 to TRBJ1-5, with TRBD1 matching 7 bases. Germline CDR1 SGHTA, CDR2 FQGNSA. There are 15 residues in the CDR3. V shed 1 base and J 3 bases; nucleotides not matched to a gene: 3. The CDR3 nucleotides are TGTGCCAGCAGCTTAGGGACAGGAACCAATCAGCCCCAGCATTTT. Translating it yields CASSLGTGTNQPQHF.